These 4 T cell receptor beta chains came from one sample sequenced in a study of T cell responses to AZD1222 COVID-19 vaccine. The protocol was immunoSEQ multiplex PCR, while the TCRdb copy is restricted to in-frame clones and leaves out a portion. The repertoire consists of about 93,000 clones, with 89% occurring once and the leading ten covering over 2.5%. This specimen consisted of peripheral blood, obtained on day 0 of MenACWY control vaccination. The receptors originated from an adult in good health.

The chain joins TRBV11-2 to TRBJ1-3; the match to TRBD1 covers 8 bases. V lost 4 bases, J lost 1 base, and 3 bases stayed unmatched. Germline V gene data show CDR1 as SGHAT and CDR2 as FQNNGV. The CDR3 contains 15 residues. The CDR3 region is CASSYDRGSGNTIYF. In DNA, the CDR3 is TGTGCCAGCAGCTACGACAGGGGTTCTGGAAACACCATATATTTT.

This chain links TRBV6-2 or TRBV6-3 with TRBJ2-7; TRBD2 agrees at 10 bases. Trimming at V came to 5 bases and at J to 1 base, leaving 2 bases not matched to a gene. This CDR3 has 14 amino acids. Germline CDR1 and CDR2: MNHEY and SVGEGT. Here the CDR3 DNA reads TGTGCCAGCAGTAGGACTAGCGGTTCCTACGAGCAGTACTTC. This gives the protein CASSRTSGSYEQYF.

The chain carries TRBV3-1 (or the pseudogene TRBV3-2) and TRBJ1-3, with D hard to call. The germline CDR1 and CDR2 sequences are LGHDT and YNNKEL (reference sequence). Trimming took 8 bases from V and 0 from J, leaving 8 bases between them. The CDR3 is 13 residues long. CDR3 protein: CASVQSSGNTIYF. In DNA form, the CDR3 reads TGTGCCAGCGTTCAGAGCTCTGGAAACACCATATATTTT.

V and J are TRBV10-2 and TRBJ2-3; the match to TRBD2 covers 9 bases. Germline loops: CDR1 WSHSY, CDR2 SAAADI. The CDR3 totals 15 residues. The V segment lost 4 bases and the J segment 3 bases; nucleotides outside the gene matches: 5. The CDR3, as DNA: TGCGCCAGCAGTGTTAGCGGGGGAGGGACAGATACGCAGTATTTT. It is translated as CASSVSGGGTDTQYF.